The present T cell receptor beta chain was sequenced within a study of somatic mutations in cytotoxic T cells in rheumatoid arthritis. Profiled with immunoSEQ multiplex PCR; TCRdb holds only in-frame clones, not every one. The table shows some 35,000 clones, with more than 80% occurring only once. CDR1 SNHLY and CDR2 FYNNEI come from the germline V gene. This CDR3 is built from 19 residues. Trimming took off 1 base at V and 2 bases at J, with 22 bases between the two ends. Sequenced input: CD8+ T cells sorted from blood. This receptor was obtained from a middle-aged man in good health. The gene calls are TRBV2 and TRBJ2-3; a possible D gene is TRBD1 (6 bases). The CDR3 coding sequence is TGTGCCAGCAGTGAAGAGGTCGGCAGGGGAACAATTCACACAGATACGCAGTATTTT. Translated, it gives CASSEEVGRGTIHTDTQYF.